What follows are 4 T cell receptor beta chains derived from one specimen sequenced in a study of type 1 and type 2 diabetes patients. Amplification started from genomic DNA. Amplification of the beta chain CDR3 used 30 forward and 13 reverse multiplex primers. In TCRdb, the multiplex PCR reads were re-called with MiXCR into one record per CDR3 protein. The sample carries some 250,000 distinct CDR3 sequences, roughly 50% recorded once. Sequencing was performed on peripheral blood mononuclear cells (PBMCs). Receptor source: a man aged 18 to 29 with type 2 diabetes.

This clonotype was observed a handful of times. The genes are TRBV7-8 and TRBJ2-5, with unresolved D. CDR1 and CDR2 (germline): SGHVS, FQNEAQ. The V gene lost 2 bases and the J gene lost 2 bases, with 9 bases spanning the gap. CDR3 length: 14 amino acids. CDR3 sequence reads: CASSLTEKQETQYF. As DNA, the CDR3 is TGTGCCAGCAGCTTAACAGAGAAACAAGAGACCCAGTACTTC. Looking up the rest from reference TRBV7-8 and TRBJ2-5 gives the full variable domain: GAGVSQSPRYKVAKRGQDVALRCDPISGHVSLFWYQQALGQGPEFLTYFQNEAQLDKSGLPSDRFFAERPEGSVSTLKIQRTQQEDSAVYLCASSLTEKQETQYFGPGTRLLVL.

This clonotype was observed a handful of times. The chain combines TRBV19 with TRBJ2-7; 8 positions agree with TRBD2. J gave up 4 bases and V 5 bases, and 10 bases lay outside the gene matches. CDR3 length equals 15 residues. Germline V gene data show CDR1 as LNHDA and CDR2 as SQIVND (reference sequence). This CDR3 reads CASSAGAGARYEQYF. The DNA for the CDR3 is TGTGCCAGTAGTGCAGGAGCGGGAGCCAGGTACGAGCAGTACTTC.

This chain joins TRBV2 and TRBJ1-5; weak D call: TRBD1 (5 bases). V was cut by 6 bases and J by 4 bases, with 7 bases left in between. Germline CDR1 reads SNHLY; CDR2 reads FYNNEI. This CDR3 has 12 residues. Here the CDR3 DNA reads TGTGCCAGCAGCGGGGGAAATCAGCCCCAGCATTTT. Translated: CASSGGNQPQHF.

The chain recombines TRBV19 with TRBJ2-3; TRBD1 matches 7 bases. J gave up 6 bases and V 7 bases, and 7 bases lay outside the gene matches. CDR1 and CDR2 (germline): LNHDA, SQIVND (reference sequence). This CDR3 spans 13 amino acids. CDR3 DNA sequence: TGTGCCAGTACTCGACAGGGAGCGGATACGCAGTATTTT. Encoded protein: CASTRQGADTQYF.